The 4 T cell receptor beta chains below all came from one sample that was sequenced in a study of tumor T cells in aggressive B-cell lymphoma. The table came from immunoSEQ multiplex PCR; TCRdb's copy has only in-frame clones and leaves some out. This table has 400 to 600 clones, about nine tenths appearing once. Sequencing was performed on tumor tissue. The receptors were gathered from an adult with diffuse large B cell lymphoma.

The chain's CDR3 is CASGGTSAGQSRANVLTF. The CDR3, as DNA: TGTGCTAGTGGTGGTACAAGTGCAGGACAAAGTCGGGCCAACGTCCTGACTTTC. This chain joins TRBV12-5 and TRBJ2-6, with D tentatively TRBD1 (5 bases). In germline, CDR1 is LGHNT, CDR2 FRNRAP. V dropped 5 bases and J dropped 5 bases, with 22 bases sitting between them. This CDR3 contains 18 residues.

The V gene is TRBV6-1, the J gene TRBJ2-3; TRBD2 matches 14 bases. CDR1 is MNHNS, CDR2 SASEGT, per germline. The CDR3 spans 15 residues. J lost 5 bases, V lost 3 bases, and 1 base had no gene match. CDR3 bases: TGTGCCAGCAGTGAGGGACTAGCGGGAGAAGATACGCAGTATTTT. Translated, it gives CASSEGLAGEDTQYF.

In its sample, this clone is hyperexpanded. The CDR3 DNA sequence: TGTGCCAGCAGCCGCCTGGGGGGGGCGGATGAAAAACTGTTTTTT. Protein: CASSRLGGADEKLFF. The V and J genes are TRBV14 and TRBJ1-4, with a weak D call TRBD1 (6 bases). This CDR3 comprises 15 residues. The germline V gene encodes CDR1 SGHDN and CDR2 FVKESK. V lost 4 bases and J lost 6, with 15 bases in between.

This CDR3 reads CASSLTGTGAYNEQFF. CDR3 sequence (DNA): TGTGCCAGCAGTTTGACCGGGACAGGAGCTTACAATGAGCAGTTCTTC. This rearrangement joins TRBV28 to TRBJ2-1, with 8 bases matching TRBD1. CDR1 MDHEN and CDR2 SYDVKM come from the germline V gene. This CDR3 region has 16 residues. The junction had 8 bases not matched to a gene; V was cut back by 3 bases and J by 4 bases.